A selection of T cell receptor beta chains follows, all from one sample in a study of CD8+CD57+ T cells in acquired aplastic anemia. TCRdb used MiXCR to reprocess the reads, holding one entry per CDR3 protein. The profile shows 400,000 to 500,000 distinct CDR3 sequences, 55% to 70% of them singletons. The sample comprised sorted CD4+, CD8+, or CD8+CD57+ T cells (not recorded which) from PBMCs. These receptors were obtained from a human donor in good health, serving as a control. CDR3s include the opening cysteine and the closing phenylalanine or tryptophan. The order of the fields is V gene, CDR3 length, D gene, clone size, J gene, CDR3 DNA, CDR3 protein. The D gene is left open where the match is weak. Some rows have no size entry. The others give once, few or many, or a class for an expanded clone.

V gene: TRBV20-1
CDR3 length: 13
D gene: TRBD1
clone size: many
J gene: TRBJ1-2
CDR3 DNA: TGCAGTGCTATCACAGGGGGAAACTATGGCTACACCTTC
CDR3 protein: CSAITGGNYGYTF

V gene: TRBV15
CDR3 length: 14
D gene: NA
clone size: NA
J gene: TRBJ2-7
CDR3 DNA: TGTGCCAGCGCGGTTAGTATATTAGTCTACGAGCAGTACTTC
CDR3 protein: CASAVSILVYEQYF

V gene: TRBV25-1
CDR3 length: 15
D gene: NA
clone size: NA
J gene: TRBJ2-7
CDR3 DNA: TGTGCCAGCAGTGAACCCTACGGACTTACCTACGAGCAGTACTTC
CDR3 protein: CASSEPYGLTYEQYF

V gene: TRBV9
CDR3 length: 14
D gene: NA
clone size: NA
J gene: TRBJ2-1
CDR3 DNA: TGTGCCAGCAGCGTAGTAGGACACAATCAGCCGCAGTTCTTC
CDR3 protein: CASSVVGHNQPQFF

V gene: TRBV2
CDR3 length: 14
D gene: NA
clone size: NA
J gene: TRBJ1-1
CDR3 DNA: TGTGCCAGCAGTGAACCCGTCGGGGCAACTGAAGCTTTCTTT
CDR3 protein: CASSEPVGATEAFF

V gene: TRBV5-1
CDR3 length: 10
D gene: NA
clone size: NA
J gene: TRBJ2-7
CDR3 DNA: TGCGCCAGCAGGCTTTACGAGCAGTACTTC
CDR3 protein: CASRLYEQYF

V gene: TRBV6-6
CDR3 length: 13
D gene: NA
clone size: few
J gene: TRBJ1-5
CDR3 DNA: TGTGCCAGCAGTTACAGGGAGAATCAGCCCCAGCATTTT
CDR3 protein: CASSYRENQPQHF

V gene: TRBV5-6
CDR3 length: 13
D gene: NA
clone size: many
J gene: TRBJ1-5
CDR3 DNA: TGTGCCAGCAACTATCGCGAAGGGGTGCCCCAGCATTTT
CDR3 protein: CASNYREGVPQHF

V gene: TRBV6-1
CDR3 length: 14
D gene: NA
clone size: NA
J gene: TRBJ2-3
CDR3 DNA: TGTGCCAGCACCTTAGGACTGAGCACAGATACGCAGTATTTT
CDR3 protein: CASTLGLSTDTQYF

V gene: TRBV27
CDR3 length: 14
D gene: TRBD1
clone size: many
J gene: TRBJ2-5
CDR3 DNA: TGTGCCAGCAGTTTCGACAGGGGTCAAGAGACCCAGTACTTC
CDR3 protein: CASSFDRGQETQYF

V gene: TRBV11-2
CDR3 length: 15
D gene: NA
clone size: NA
J gene: TRBJ1-2
CDR3 DNA: TGTGCCAGCAGAGGTAGACAGGCTGAGACCTATGGCTACACCTTC
CDR3 protein: CASRGRQAETYGYTF

V gene: TRBV7-3
CDR3 length: 16
D gene: NA
clone size: NA
J gene: TRBJ2-5
CDR3 DNA: TGTGCCAGCAGCGCCGCAACTAACGGGCCCGAGCAGTACCAGTACTTC
CDR3 protein: CASSAATNGPEQYQYF

V gene: TRBV19
CDR3 length: 14
D gene: NA
clone size: NA
J gene: TRBJ1-5
CDR3 DNA: TGTGCCACCGCCACCGGGTGTTTTTATCCGCCCCAGCATTTT
CDR3 protein: CATATGCFYPPQHF

V gene: TRBV7-2
CDR3 length: 16
D gene: TRBD2
clone size: many
J gene: TRBJ2-3
CDR3 DNA: TGTGCCAGCAGCTTATTTGCTAGCGGGAGCACAGATACGCAGTATTTT
CDR3 protein: CASSLFASGSTDTQYF

V gene: TRBV27
CDR3 length: 15
D gene: TRBD1
clone size: few
J gene: TRBJ2-3
CDR3 DNA: TGTGCCAGCAGTTTAGGACAGGGGCTCAATCAGCCCCAGTATTTT
CDR3 protein: CASSLGQGLNQPQYF

V gene: TRBV20-1
CDR3 length: 15
D gene: TRBD2
clone size: many
J gene: TRBJ2-1
CDR3 DNA: TGCAGTGCTGGTGAGACTAGCTGGGACGGCAATGAGCAGTTCTTC
CDR3 protein: CSAGETSWDGNEQFF

V gene: TRBV11-2
CDR3 length: 15
D gene: NA
clone size: NA
J gene: TRBJ2-2
CDR3 DNA: TGTGCCAGCAGCTTAAGGACCACCTACACCGGGGAGCTGTCTTGG
CDR3 protein: CASSLRTTYTGELSW

V gene: TRBV10-2
CDR3 length: 12
D gene: TRBD1
clone size: NA
J gene: TRBJ2-1
CDR3 DNA: TGCGCCAGCAGCTTAGATTCAGGGGGAATGTTCTTC
CDR3 protein: CASSLDSGGMFF

V gene: TRBV7-8
CDR3 length: 15
D gene: NA
clone size: NA
J gene: TRBJ1-6
CDR3 DNA: TGCGCCAGCAGGCCAGGGATCAGCGGCAATTATCCCCTCCACTTT
CDR3 protein: CASRPGISGNYPLHF

V gene: TRBV5-5
CDR3 length: 21
D gene: NA
clone size: NA
J gene: TRBJ1-2
CDR3 DNA: NA
CDR3 protein: CASSLQVCSARGQGRSYGYTF

V gene: TRBV11-2
CDR3 length: 14
D gene: NA
clone size: NA
J gene: TRBJ1-3
CDR3 DNA: TGTGCCAGCAGCCACGCCAGGATGGGAAACACCATATATTTT
CDR3 protein: CASSHARMGNTIYF

V gene: TRBV7-7
CDR3 length: 13
D gene: NA
clone size: NA
J gene: TRBJ2-1
CDR3 DNA: TGTGCCAGCAGCAATACAGGGTACAATGAGCAGTTCTTC
CDR3 protein: CASSNTGYNEQFF

V gene: TRBV7-8
CDR3 length: 14
D gene: TRBD1
clone size: NA
J gene: TRBJ1-3
CDR3 DNA: TGTGCCAGCAGTCGGACAGGGGCTGGAAACGCCGTATATTTT
CDR3 protein: CASSRTGAGNAVYF

V gene: TRBV13
CDR3 length: 13
D gene: NA
clone size: NA
J gene: TRBJ1-2
CDR3 DNA: TGTGCCAGCAGCACTCACAGGGACTATGGCTACACCTTC
CDR3 protein: CASSTHRDYGYTF

V gene: TRBV29-1
CDR3 length: 11
D gene: TRBD1
clone size: NA
J gene: TRBJ1-2
CDR3 DNA: TGCAGCGCTACAGGGGGAAATGGCTACACCTTC
CDR3 protein: CSATGGNGYTF